Given below is one T cell receptor beta chain in context. The entry originates in a study of blood T cell repertoires in COVID-19. The germline V gene encodes CDR1 GTSNPN and CDR2 SVGIG (reference sequence). The CDR3 extends over 15 amino acids. V shed 1 base and J 4 bases; nucleotides not matched to a gene: 2. Authors' data handling: Amplifying reference gene primers gave estimates of nucleated cell counts. Data came from immunoSEQ multiplex PCR; TCRdb stores just in-frame clones and leaves some out. That table is the source of V, J and clone size, and D and trimming were worked out from the DNA. The sample lists some 300,000 clones; just under 85% were seen once.

This clonotype was sampled from a woman between 50 and 59 years old with active or convalescent COVID-19. Sequencing was done on a sample of peripheral blood. V is TRBV30 and J is TRBJ2-2; TRBD2 aligns across 11 bases. The CDR3 region is CAWSGGLAVTGELFF. The CDR3, as DNA: TGTGCCTGGAGTGGGGGACTAGCGGTCACCGGGGAGCTGTTTTTT.